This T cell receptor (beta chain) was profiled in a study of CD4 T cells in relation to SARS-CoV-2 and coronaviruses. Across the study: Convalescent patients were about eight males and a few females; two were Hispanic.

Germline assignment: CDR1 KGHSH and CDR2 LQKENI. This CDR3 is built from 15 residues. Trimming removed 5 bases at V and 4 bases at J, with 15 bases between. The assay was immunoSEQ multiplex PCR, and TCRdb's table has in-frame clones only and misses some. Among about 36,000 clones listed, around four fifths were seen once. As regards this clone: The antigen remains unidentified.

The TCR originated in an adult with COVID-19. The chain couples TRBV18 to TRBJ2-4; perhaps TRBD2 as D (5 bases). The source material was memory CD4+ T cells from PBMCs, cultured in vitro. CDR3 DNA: TGTGCCAGCTCATCGTGGGATTGGACTAAAAACATTCAGTACTTC. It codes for CASSSWDWTKNIQYF.